The 31 T cell receptor beta chains below come from one sample, sequenced in a study of identical twins. Each CDR3 protein gets one entry after TCRdb re-called the 5' RACE reads with MiXCR. The data contain some 600,000 distinct CDR3 sequences, just over 7% of them seen just once; the ten biggest clones take up about 1.5%. The same sample was also used in a study of yellow fever vaccine responses in identical twins.

Sequencing was carried out using PBMCs. Receptors originate from a young woman in good health.

This clonotype has a count of ten or more. The V call is TRBV10-3, the J call TRBJ1-1; D possibly corresponds to TRBD1 (5 bases). From germline, CDR1 is ENHRY and CDR2 SYGVKD. V shed 2 bases and J shed 2 bases, with 18 bases lying between them. The CDR3 is 17 residues long. In DNA form, the CDR3 reads TGTGCCATCAGTGAGGCCCCCTCCAGGACAAAAAACACTGAAGCTTTCTTT. Encoded protein: CAISEAPSRTKNTEAFF.

There are a few counts of this clonotype. The chain uses TRBV20-1 and TRBJ2-7; 9 bases agree with TRBD1. Unmatched junction bases numbered 3, after V lost 3 bases and J lost 0 bases. Germline-derived CDR1 and CDR2 are DFQATT and SNEGSKA (reference sequence). The length of the CDR3 is 14 residues. The CDR3 DNA is TGCAGTGCTAGCGGGACAGGGACCTCCTACGAGCAGTACGTC. Translated, it gives CSASGTGTSYEQYV.

J is TRBJ2-6 and V is TRBV12-3 or TRBV12-4, with 9 bases lining up with TRBD1. The CDR3 totals 17 residues. V trimming: 4 bases; J trimming: 5 bases; junction bases outside the gene matches: 9. The CDR3 loop reads CASSYRGPWVWANVLTF. The CDR3 bases are TGTGCCAGCAGTTACAGGGGGCCCTGGGTATGGGCCAACGTCCTGACTTTC.

The rearrangement links TRBV19 to TRBJ2-7; D unclear. Looked up from germline, CDR1 is LNHDA and CDR2 is SQIVND (reference sequence). The V end was cut by 5 bases, the J end by 0 bases, with 17 bases between. The CDR3 length is 16 residues. CDR3 DNA: TGTGCCAGTAGTCGAGGTGGTCTCCTAAACTCCTACGAGCAGTACTTC. Translated, it gives CASSRGGLLNSYEQYF. The full variable domain, its missing parts supplied by reference TRBV19 and TRBJ2-7, is DGGITQSPKYLFRKEGQNVTLSCEQNLNHDAMYWYRQDPGQGLRLIYYSQIVNDFQKGDIAEGYSVSREKKESFPLTVTSAQKNPTAFYLCASSRGGLLNSYEQYFGPGTRLTVT.

The chain couples TRBV9 to TRBJ2-2, with TRBD2 matching over 7 bases. This CDR3 contains 15 residues. Germline CDR1 is SGDLS and CDR2 is YYNGEE. With 1 base clipped from V and 1 base from J, the junction kept 1 base outside the gene matches. The CDR3 DNA reads as TGTGCCAGCAGCGTATGGGAGGGGAACACCGGGGAGCTGTTTTTT. Amino acids: CASSVWEGNTGELFF.

This clonotype was counted at least ten times. The V gene is TRBV7-9, the J gene TRBJ2-1; TRBD2 matches at 9 bases. The germline V gene has CDR1 SEHNR and CDR2 FQNEAQ (reference sequence). This CDR3 has 16 residues. Unmatched junction bases numbered 5, after V lost 1 base and J lost 4 bases. The CDR3 loop reads CASSLELAGSYNEQFF. CDR3 DNA sequence: TGTGCCAGCAGCTTAGAGCTAGCGGGATCTTACAATGAGCAGTTCTTC.

There are many counts of this clonotype. The chain recombines TRBV29-1 with TRBJ2-7; TRBD1 might be the D (5 bases). V was clipped by 0 bases and J by 1 base, with 10 bases between them. The CDR3 is 14 amino acids. Germline V gene data show CDR1 as SQVTM and CDR2 as ANQGSEA. CDR3 protein: CSVEEGTGSYEQYF. The CDR3 DNA is TGCAGCGTTGAAGAGGGTACAGGTTCCTACGAGCAGTACTTC.

This chain joins TRBV29-1 and TRBJ2-7; D may be TRBD2 (5 bases). V was cut by 4 bases and J by 2 bases, with 12 bases left in between. The CDR3 loop spans 13 amino acids. The germline V gene encodes CDR1 SQVTM and CDR2 ANQGSEA. This CDR3 reads CSVVVPTTYEQYF. The CDR3 nucleotides read TGCAGCGTTGTTGTACCGACTACCTACGAGCAGTACTTC.

This chain uses TRBV20-1 with TRBJ2-7; 9 bases align to TRBD2. This CDR3 region has 14 residues. J gave up 5 bases and V 2 bases, and 7 bases lay outside the gene matches. Germline CDR1 DFQATT, CDR2 SNEGSKA (reference sequence). The CDR3 spells CSARYLAGLDEQYV. The CDR3 nucleotides are TGCAGTGCTAGATATCTAGCGGGGCTGGACGAGCAGTACGTC.

This sequence joins TRBV2 and TRBJ2-7; D is ambiguous. The germline gives CDR1 SNHLY, CDR2 FYNNEI. V dropped 7 bases and J dropped 7 bases, with 17 bases sitting between them. This CDR3 contains 13 residues. CDR3 nucleotide sequence: TGTGCCAGCAAAGCCAGCCTCGTTTGGGAGCAGTACGTC. Translating it yields CASKASLVWEQYV.

The V gene is TRBV6-6, the J gene TRBJ2-1; possibly TRBD1 for D (5 bases). Germline CDR1 is MNHNY and CDR2 is SVGAGI (reference sequence). Trimming removed 8 bases from V and 0 bases from J, with 8 bases in between. There are 13 residues in the CDR3. Here the CDR3 reads CASPGNSYNEQFF. For the CDR3, the DNA is TGTGCCAGCCCAGGGAACTCCTACAATGAGCAGTTCTTC.

This chain connects TRBV2 to TRBJ1-1; D perhaps matches TRBD1 (5 bases). The germline gives CDR1 SNHLY, CDR2 FYNNEI. V was trimmed by 8 bases and J by 1 base, leaving 11 bases between them. The CDR3 runs to 13 residues. The CDR3 protein is CASADSSNTEAFF. The CDR3 DNA is TGTGCCAGCGCCGACAGTTCGAACACTGAAGCTTTCTTT.

The sample holds a few counts of this clonotype. This chain connects TRBV7-7 to TRBJ2-1, with a tentative D call TRBD2 (6 bases). V lost 5 bases and J lost 2, with 19 bases in between. The CDR3 length is 17 residues. CDR1 and CDR2 from the germline V gene are SSHAT and FNYEAQ (reference sequence). CDR3 DNA sequence: TGTGCCAGCAGCCCCTGGGGGGTACGGGCCCCCTACAATGAGCAGTTCTTC. It is translated as CASSPWGVRAPYNEQFF. Drawing the rest from reference TRBV7-7 and TRBJ2-1, the complete variable domain is GAGVSQSPRYKVTKRGQDVTLRCDPISSHATLYWYQQALGQGPEFLTYFNYEAQPDKSGLPSDRFSAERPEGSISTLTIQRTEQRDSAMYRCASSPWGVRAPYNEQFFGPGTRLTVL.

This clonotype has ten or more counts. V usage is TRBV12-3 or TRBV12-4 and J usage is TRBJ1-3; no firm D call. V gave up 2 bases and J gave up 0 bases, with 5 bases separating them. The CDR3 runs to 14 residues. CDR3 in DNA: TGTGCCAGCAGTTTATGGGTCTCTGGAAACACCATATATTTT. Its translation is CASSLWVSGNTIYF.

The V call is TRBV5-1, the J call TRBJ2-3, with 8 bases matching TRBD1. Trimming removed 4 bases from V and 1 base from J; junction bases left unmatched: 8. The CDR3 extends over 16 amino acids. Per the germline V gene, CDR1 is SGHRS and CDR2 is YFSETQ. For the CDR3, the DNA is TGCGCCAGCAGCACCGACAGGGGCGAACGCACAGATACGCAGTATTTT. The encoded protein is CASSTDRGERTDTQYF.

This clonotype was counted between two and nine times. The chain joins TRBV24-1 to TRBJ2-7; 8 nucleotides agree with TRBD1. The germline V gene encodes CDR1 KGHDR and CDR2 SFDVKD. The CDR3 has 16 residues. The V gene end was trimmed by 4 bases and the J gene end by 5 bases; junction bases not matched to a gene: 12. The CDR3 sequence is CATSENGQGRKHEQYF. DNA for the CDR3: TGTGCCACCAGTGAGAACGGACAGGGTCGGAAACACGAGCAGTACTTC.

This clonotype appeared many times. The rearrangement links TRBV7-2 to TRBJ2-3, with 8 bases fitting TRBD2. The CDR3 totals 16 residues. V lost 1 base and J lost 1; bases outside the gene matches: 4. CDR1 and CDR2 (germline): SGHTA, FQGNSA. In DNA form, the CDR3 reads TGTGCCAGCAGCTTAGTTCCAGCGGGGGGCACAGATACGCAGTATTTT. This gives the protein CASSLVPAGGTDTQYF.

This clonotype was detected ten times or more. The chain has TRBV12-3 or TRBV12-4 and TRBJ1-5; no definite D call. The CDR3 is 17 residues long. The V end lost 3 bases, the J end lost 2 bases, and 17 bases lay between the germline ends. The CDR3 nucleotides are TGTGCCAGCAGTTTGGTTGGTGAGGGTAGGGGCAATCAGCCCCAGCATTTT. It translates to CASSLVGEGRGNQPQHF.

The chain couples TRBV7-7 to TRBJ2-5; possibly TRBD1 or TRBD2 for D (5 bases each). Looked up from germline, CDR1 is SSHAT and CDR2 is FNYEAQ (reference sequence). The V gene lost 5 bases and the J gene lost 4 bases, with 17 bases spanning the gap. CDR3 size: 15 residues. The CDR3 DNA reads TGTGCCAGCAGCCCAACGATGGGGGTGAGAGAGACCCAGTACTTC. It codes for CASSPTMGVRETQYF. The entire variable domain, with the rest obtained from reference TRBV7-7 and TRBJ2-5, is as follows: GAGVSQSPRYKVTKRGQDVTLRCDPISSHATLYWYQQALGQGPEFLTYFNYEAQPDKSGLPSDRFSAERPEGSISTLTIQRTEQRDSAMYRCASSPTMGVRETQYFGPGTRLLVL.

In this sample, this clonotype turned up a few times. The rearrangement uses TRBV5-1 and TRBJ1-5; 8 nucleotides align to TRBD1. This CDR3 contains 16 residues. With V trimmed by 0 bases and J by 6 bases, 8 bases remained unmatched. The germline CDR1 and CDR2 sequences are SGHRS and YFSETQ. This CDR3 is CASSLGPGQGGQPQHF. The CDR3 DNA follows: TGCGCCAGCAGCTTGGGGCCTGGACAGGGAGGTCAGCCCCAGCATTTT.

This clonotype showed up just a few times. The genes are TRBV29-1 and TRBJ1-1, with 10 bases aligning to TRBD1. This CDR3 comprises 13 residues. Germline CDR1 SQVTM, CDR2 ANQGSEA. The J segment lost 2 bases and the V segment lost 8 bases, leaving 5 bases of the junction unmatched. CDR3 protein: CSTGQGGNTEAFF. CDR3 sequence (DNA): TGCAGCACCGGACAGGGGGGCAACACTGAAGCTTTCTTT.

The chain employs TRBV20-1 and TRBJ2-7, with 11 bases that match TRBD2. This CDR3 region has 17 residues. The J segment lost 3 bases and the V segment lost 1 base, leaving 11 bases of the junction unmatched. CDR1 DFQATT and CDR2 SNEGSKA come from the germline V gene (reference sequence). CDR3 residues: CSARVAGGPWGFYEQYF. Written as DNA, the CDR3 is TGCAGTGCTAGAGTAGCGGGAGGGCCCTGGGGCTTCTACGAGCAGTACTTC.

This rearrangement joins TRBV28 to TRBJ2-5; 7 bases fit TRBD1. The ends lost 5 bases at V and 1 base at J; junction bases unmatched: 10. Germline lookup yields CDR1 MDHEN and CDR2 SYDVKM. The CDR3 has 16 amino acids. DNA of the CDR3: TGTGCCAGCAGTACAAACCTTGAGGGGGCCCAAGAGACCCAGTACTTC. It codes for CASSTNLEGAQETQYF. The full variable domain, with the rest looked up from reference TRBV28 and TRBJ2-5, is DVKVTQSSRYLVKRTGEKVFLECVQDMDHENMFWYRQDPGLGLRLIYFSYDVKMKEKGDIPEGYSVSREKKERFSLILESASTNQTSMYLCASSTNLEGAQETQYFGPGTRLLVL.

This clonotype was detected only a few times. The genes are TRBV7-9 and TRBJ2-1, with 7 bases aligning to TRBD1. CDR1 and CDR2 (germline): SEHNR, FQNEAQ (reference sequence). The CDR3 length is 17 residues. Germline trimming cut 5 bases from V and 9 bases from J; bases unmatched to any gene: 19. The CDR3 spells CASSPPQGLPRSSEQFF. CDR3 nucleotide sequence: TGTGCCAGCAGCCCCCCACAGGGGCTTCCCCGTAGTAGTGAGCAGTTCTTC.

This clonotype was detected ten times or more. This sequence joins TRBV7-9 and TRBJ2-5, with unresolved D. The CDR3 extends over 12 amino acids. The germline V and J ends were trimmed by 0 bases and 2 bases, with 1 base remaining between them. CDR1 is SEHNR and CDR2 is FQNEAQ in the germline V gene (reference sequence). CDR3 DNA: TGTGCCAGCAGCTTAGCACAAGAGACCCAGTACTTC. This gives the protein CASSLAQETQYF.

This clonotype appeared many times. The chain recombines TRBV11-1 with TRBJ2-1, with D perhaps matching TRBD1 (7 bases). Germline V CDR1 and CDR2: SGHAT, FQDESV (reference sequence). Deletions cut 1 base from V and 4 bases from J, with 20 bases between. The CDR3 is made up of 18 amino acids. The DNA for the CDR3 is TGTGCCAGCAGCTTAGGGGGCTCAGGGGGGACCTGGTACAATGAGCAGTTCTTC. This encodes CASSLGGSGGTWYNEQFF. Based on the CDR3 plus reference TRBV11-1 and TRBJ2-1, the full variable domain is EAEVAQSPRYKITEKSQAVAFWCDPISGHATLYWYRQILGQGPELLVQFQDESVVDDSQLPKDRFSAERLKGVDSTLKIQPAELGDSAMYLCASSLGGSGGTWYNEQFFGPGTRLTVL.

In this sample, this clonotype turned up a few times. The chain joins TRBV9 to TRBJ2-5; weak D call: TRBD1 (6 bases). Germline values: CDR1 SGDLS, CDR2 YYNGEE. Trimming removed 8 bases at V and 2 bases at J, with 19 bases between. CDR3 size: 15 residues. CDR3 in DNA: TGTGCCAGGACCCTAAGGGGGAGACTTCAAGAGACCCAGTACTTC. Translated: CARTLRGRLQETQYF.

The chain has TRBV28 and TRBJ2-1; perhaps TRBD1 as D (5 bases). Germline lookup yields CDR1 MDHEN and CDR2 SYDVKM. The V and J ends lost 6 bases and 11 bases respectively, with 14 bases between them. This CDR3 has 12 residues. The CDR3 coding sequence is TGTGCCAGCAGGTCCCAGGGATTTAAGCAGTTCTTC. Amino acids: CASRSQGFKQFF.

This clonotype was counted at least ten times. J is TRBJ2-1 and V is TRBV2; a weak D match, TRBD2 (5 bases). Per the germline V gene, CDR1 is SNHLY and CDR2 is FYNNEI. The ends were cut back, 5 bases at V and 4 bases at J, with 12 bases in the middle. The CDR3 is 14 residues long. CDR3 in amino acids: CASSKAGSYNEQFF. DNA for the CDR3: TGTGCCAGCAGTAAGGCGGGCTCATACAATGAGCAGTTCTTC.

This clonotype occurred a few times. This sequence joins TRBV11-3 and TRBJ2-1; D is uncertain. V was shortened by 8 bases and J by 4 bases, with 12 bases between the two germline ends. The CDR3 consists of 13 residues. From germline, CDR1 is SGHNT and CDR2 YENEEA. The CDR3 sequence is CASSYIEYNEQFF. The CDR3 nucleotides are TGTGCCAGCTCTTATATTGAATACAATGAGCAGTTCTTC. Filled out from reference TRBV11-3 and TRBJ2-1, the complete variable domain reads EAGVVQSPRYKIIEKKQPVAFWCNPISGHNTLYWYLQNLGQGPELLIRYENEEAVDDSQLPKDRFSAERLKGVDSTLKIQPAELGDSAVYLCASSYIEYNEQFFGPGTRLTVL.

The V gene is TRBV10-1, the J gene TRBJ2-1; possible D gene TRBD2, 6 bases. Trimming pared 10 bases from V and 1 base from J, leaving 20 bases between. CDR1 is WNHNN and CDR2 is SYGVQD in the germline V gene (reference sequence). The CDR3 spans 16 residues. The CDR3 loop is CATAGTQKGSYNEQFF. CDR3 nucleotide sequence: TGCGCCACCGCCGGGACTCAAAAGGGGTCCTACAATGAGCAGTTCTTC.